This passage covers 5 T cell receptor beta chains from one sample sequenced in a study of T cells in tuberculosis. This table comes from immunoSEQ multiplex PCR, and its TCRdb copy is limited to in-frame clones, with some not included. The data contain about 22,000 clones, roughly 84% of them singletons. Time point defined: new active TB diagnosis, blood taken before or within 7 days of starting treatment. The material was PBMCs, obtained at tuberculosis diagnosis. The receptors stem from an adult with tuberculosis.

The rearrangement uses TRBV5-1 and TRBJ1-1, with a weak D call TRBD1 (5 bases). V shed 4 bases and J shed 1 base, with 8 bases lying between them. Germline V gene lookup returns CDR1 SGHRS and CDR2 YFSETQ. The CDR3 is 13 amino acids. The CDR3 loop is CASSLTGNTEAFF. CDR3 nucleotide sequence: TGCGCCAGCAGCCTAACAGGGAACACTGAAGCTTTCTTT.

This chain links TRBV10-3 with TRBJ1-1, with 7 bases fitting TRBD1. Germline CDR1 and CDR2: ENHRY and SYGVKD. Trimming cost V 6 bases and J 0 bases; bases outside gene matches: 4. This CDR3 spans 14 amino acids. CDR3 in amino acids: CAIRGQLMNTEAFF. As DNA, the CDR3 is TGTGCCATCAGGGGACAGCTCATGAACACTGAAGCTTTCTTT.

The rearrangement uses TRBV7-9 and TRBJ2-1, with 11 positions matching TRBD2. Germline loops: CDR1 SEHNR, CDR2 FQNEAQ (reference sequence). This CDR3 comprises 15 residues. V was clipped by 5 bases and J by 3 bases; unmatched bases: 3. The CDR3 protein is CASSAGLADYNEQFF. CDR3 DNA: TGTGCCAGCAGCGCGGGACTAGCGGACTACAATGAGCAGTTCTTC.

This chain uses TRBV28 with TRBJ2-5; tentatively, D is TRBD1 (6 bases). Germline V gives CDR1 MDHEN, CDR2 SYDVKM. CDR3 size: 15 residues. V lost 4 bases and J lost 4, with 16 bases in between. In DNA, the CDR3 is TGTGCCAGCAGTTGGGGACAAAGGGGACGAGAGACCCAGTACTTC. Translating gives CASSWGQRGRETQYF.

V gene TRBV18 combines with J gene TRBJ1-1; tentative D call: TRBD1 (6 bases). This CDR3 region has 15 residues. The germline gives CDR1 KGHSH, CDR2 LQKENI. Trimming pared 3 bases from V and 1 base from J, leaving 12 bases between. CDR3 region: CASSPTGMANTEAFF. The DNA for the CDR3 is TGTGCCAGCTCACCGACAGGAATGGCGAACACTGAAGCTTTCTTT.